The 9 T cell receptor beta chains below were found in one sample sequenced in a study of breast tumors, draining lymph nodes, adjacent tissues. MiXCR, applied by TCRdb to the multiplex PCR reads, yields one record per CDR3 protein. The table includes around 230,000 distinct CDR3 sequences, 34% detected once. Breast cancer patients provided tissue from their axillary draining lymph nodes. Sequences were obtained from axillary lymph node tissue. The receptors were gathered from a female donor with breast cancer. Some clones in this sample may be carry-over from other donors' samples.

This clonotype turned up a few times. One junction end disagrees with the germline gene, perhaps due to a read error. This chain connects TRBV5-1 to TRBJ2-5; the D gene is possibly TRBD2 (5 bases). The V gene's germline CDR1 is SGHRS and CDR2 YFSETQ. The length of the CDR3 is 14 residues. CDR3 loop: CASRLSGVQDTQYF. The CDR3 DNA reads TGCGCCAGCAGGCTCAGCGGTGTTCAAGACACCCAGTACTTC. Using reference TRBV5-1 and TRBJ2-5 for the parts outside the CDR3, the full variable domain is KAGVTQTPRYLIKTRGQQVTLSCSPISGHRSVSWYQQTPGQGLQFLFEYFSETQRNKGNFPGRFSGRQFSNSRSEMNVSTLELGDSALYLCASRLSGVQDTQYFGPGTRLLVL.

The sample holds many counts of this clonotype. The chain combines TRBV10-3 with TRBJ1-6, with a possible D match to TRBD1 (6 bases). The V end was cut by 6 bases, the J end by 1 base, with 10 bases between. This CDR3 is built from 15 residues. Per germline, CDR1 ENHRY and CDR2 SYGVKD. The CDR3 DNA reads as TGTGCCATCAGCAAACAGGGTTCCTATAATTCACCCCTCCACTTT. Amino acids: CAISKQGSYNSPLHF.

This clonotype has more than one count but fewer than ten. The chain is built from TRBV6-5 and TRBJ1-2, with 12 nucleotides matching TRBD1. CDR3 size: 20 residues. Germline V CDR1 and CDR2: MNHEY, SVGAGI. J was trimmed by 0 bases and V by 0 bases; bases with no gene match: 11. The CDR3 reads CASSYSPGQGAFSTNYGYTF. The CDR3 DNA sequence: TGTGCCAGCAGTTACTCCCCGGGACAGGGGGCATTTTCAACTAACTATGGCTACACCTTC.

This clonotype was detected ten times or more. The chain combines TRBV11-2 with TRBJ1-2; 10 nucleotides agree with TRBD1. CDR1 is SGHAT and CDR2 is FQNNGV in the germline V gene. The junction had 4 bases not matched to a gene; V was cut back by 5 bases and J by 10 bases. The CDR3 covers 12 residues. The chain's CDR3 is CASSPGTGDYTF. The DNA of the CDR3 is TGTGCCAGCAGCCCCGGGACAGGGGACTACACCTTC.

As for this clonotype: This CDR3 fails to terminate in the conserved phenylalanine or tryptophan, so it likely reflects a read error. The gene calls are TRBV5-4 and TRBJ1-2, with TRBD1 as a possible D gene (5 bases). Germline V gene lookup returns CDR1 SGHNT and CDR2 YYREEE (reference sequence). Trimming stripped 4 bases from V and 5 bases from J, with 21 bases between. This CDR3 has 16 amino acids. CDR3: CASSLGRTRAQYGYTL. Written as DNA, the CDR3 is TGTGCCAGCAGCCTTGGACGAACCAGGGCGCAGTATGGCTACACCCTC.

Ten or more counts support this clonotype. The rearrangement joins TRBV20-1 to TRBJ2-1, with a weak D call TRBD1 (7 bases). Germline V gives CDR1 DFQATT, CDR2 SNEGSKA (reference sequence). V lost 6 bases to trimming and J lost 2 bases, with 14 bases between them. The CDR3 is 14 residues long. The CDR3 DNA follows: TGCAGTGCCGAGGGGGCTAGCGCCTACAATGAGCAGTTCTTC. This translates into CSAEGASAYNEQFF.

This clonotype was recorded many times. A read error may account for a junction end that differs from germline. V and J are TRBV2 and TRBJ2-1, with TRBD2 identical over 10 bases. CDR1 and CDR2 from the germline V gene are SNHLY and FYNNEI. The CDR3 totals 14 residues. CDR3 coding DNA: TGTGCCAGCAGTGACCGGACTAGCGGAGGGGGATGGGTCTTC. Its protein is CASSDRTSGGGWVF.

The CDR3 region is CASSFDGSGETQYF. As DNA, the CDR3 is TGTGCCAGCAGCTTCGACGGGAGCGGGGAGACCCAGTACTTC. The chain joins TRBV7-2 to TRBJ2-5, with D possibly being TRBD2 (6 bases). The V end lost 3 bases, the J end lost 5 bases, and 13 bases lay between the germline ends. The CDR3 is made up of 14 amino acids. Germline V gene lookup returns CDR1 SGHTA and CDR2 FQGNSA. Looking up the rest from reference TRBV7-2 and TRBJ2-5 gives the full variable domain: GAGVSQSPSNKVTEKGKDVELRCDPISGHTALYWYRQSLGQGLEFLIYFQGNSAPDKSGLPSDRFSAERTGGSVSTLTIQRTQQEDSAVYLCASSFDGSGETQYFGPGTRLLVL.

This clonotype has just one count. V usage is TRBV2 and J usage is TRBJ2-1; 8 nucleotides agree with TRBD1. V lost 6 bases to trimming and J lost 2 bases; unmatched junction nucleotides: 6. The CDR3 contains 15 residues. CDR1 and CDR2 (germline): SNHLY, FYNNEI. The CDR3: CASRGTGGTYNEQFF. DNA of the CDR3: TGTGCCAGCAGGGGAACAGGGGGGACCTACAATGAGCAGTTCTTC. The whole variable domain, filled in from reference TRBV2 and TRBJ2-1, reads EPEVTQTPSHQVTQMGQEVILRCVPISNHLYFYWYRQILGQKVEFLVSFYNNEISEKSEIFDDQFSVERPDGSNFTLKIRSTKLEDSAMYFCASRGTGGTYNEQFFGPGTRLTVL.